The 12 T cell receptor beta chains presented below share a single source sample, sequenced in a study of cytomegalovirus exposure and HLA in healthy donors. PCR used 60 Vbeta primers and 13 Jbeta primers. Profiled with immunoSEQ multiplex PCR; TCRdb holds only in-frame clones, not every one. Here the sample spans fewer than 200,000 clones, roughly 74% being singletons. The material sequenced was PBMCs. All receptors come from a woman aged 25 to 39 in good health and CMV-seropositive.

The chain joins TRBV11-2 to TRBJ2-1; TRBD1 matches 8 bases. V shed 5 bases, J shed 6 bases, and the junction held 12 bases outside the gene matches. Per germline, CDR1 SGHAT and CDR2 FQNNGV. The CDR3 is made up of 16 amino acids. For the CDR3, the DNA is TGTGCCAGCAGCCCCCCCATGGGACAGGAGGCCAATGAGCAGTTCTTC. This translates into CASSPPMGQEANEQFF.

The rearrangement joins TRBV6-5 to TRBJ2-3; 8 bases line up with TRBD2. Losses at the gene ends were 5 bases for V and 2 bases for J; bases not matched to a gene: 6. CDR1 MNHEY and CDR2 SVGAGI come from the germline V gene. The CDR3 covers 15 residues. The CDR3 protein is CASSPREGATDTQYF. CDR3 nucleotide sequence: TGTGCCAGCAGTCCCCGGGAGGGAGCCACAGATACGCAGTATTTT.

The chain recombines TRBV19 with TRBJ1-3; weak D call: TRBD1 (5 bases). Germline V gives CDR1 LNHDA, CDR2 SQIVND (reference sequence). V lost 3 bases to trimming and J lost 3 bases, with 12 bases between them. This CDR3 comprises 15 residues. The chain's CDR3 is CASSIDRSVGNTIYF. The CDR3 bases are TGTGCCAGTAGTATTGACAGAAGCGTTGGAAACACCATATATTTT.

This clone turned up a few times. The chain has TRBV28 and TRBJ2-3; 10 bases line up with TRBD2. The CDR3 spans 16 residues. Germline CDR1 is MDHEN and CDR2 is SYDVKM. Trimming took 5 bases from V and 5 from J; bases not matched to a gene: 10. CDR3 sequence: CASSPLTSGRLDTQYF. The CDR3 region has the DNA TGTGCCAGCAGTCCCCTGACTAGCGGGCGGCTAGATACGCAGTATTTT.

This clone showed up many times. V is TRBV5-6 and J is TRBJ1-1; TRBD1 agrees at 7 bases. V lost 3 bases to trimming and J lost 7 bases; unmatched junction nucleotides: 6. This CDR3 comprises 13 residues. Germline CDR1 SGHDT, CDR2 YYEEEE. The DNA for the CDR3 is TGTGCCAGCAGCTCGGGGACAGCACGTGAAGCTTTCTTT. Translated: CASSSGTAREAFF.

The chain joins TRBV7-9 to TRBJ1-3, with TRBD1 identical over 7 bases. The CDR3 covers 15 residues. Germline CDR1 is SEHNR and CDR2 is FQNEAQ (reference sequence). V lost 3 bases and J lost 0; bases outside the gene matches: 2. The CDR3 spells CASSLGQSSGNTIYF. In DNA form, the CDR3 reads TGTGCCAGCAGCTTGGGACAGAGCTCTGGAAACACCATATATTTT.

A few counts support this clone. V is TRBV5-6 and J is TRBJ2-1; 8 bases are a match to TRBD2. CDR3 length: 16 residues. CDR1 and CDR2 from the germline V gene are SGHDT and YYEEEE. Unmatched junction bases numbered 5, after V lost 0 bases and J lost 3 bases. The CDR3 loop is CASSLEAGGSYNEQFF. CDR3 nucleotides: TGTGCCAGCAGCTTGGAGGCGGGGGGCAGCTACAATGAGCAGTTCTTC.

This chain uses TRBV7-9 with TRBJ1-2; 8 bases fit TRBD1. CDR3 length: 13 residues. V shed 2 bases and J 8 bases; nucleotides not matched to a gene: 4. Looked up from germline, CDR1 is SEHNR and CDR2 is FQNEAQ (reference sequence). The CDR3 coding sequence is TGTGCCAGCAGCTTACGACAGGGGCCGGGCTACACCTTC. The encoded protein is CASSLRQGPGYTF.

This rearrangement joins TRBV9 to TRBJ1-1; D is possibly TRBD1 (5 bases). The germline V gene encodes CDR1 SGDLS and CDR2 YYNGEE. V gave up 0 bases and J gave up 4 bases, with 10 bases separating them. The CDR3 sequence is 14 residues long. The CDR3 protein is CASSVGREGTEAFF. The CDR3 nucleotides are TGTGCCAGCAGCGTAGGCAGGGAGGGCACTGAAGCTTTCTTT.

The rearrangement uses TRBV5-1 and TRBJ2-5, with TRBD1 matching over 8 bases. Trimming removed 6 bases from V and 9 bases from J; junction bases left unmatched: 10. CDR1 and CDR2 (germline): SGHRS, YFSETQ. The CDR3 runs to 13 residues. Here the CDR3 DNA reads TGCGCCAGCACCGGAAACAGGGGGAATGCCCAGTACTTC. Its translation: CASTGNRGNAQYF.

The rearrangement uses TRBV13 and TRBJ2-3; 9 bases map to TRBD2. Trimming cost V 3 bases and J 6 bases; bases outside gene matches: 13. The CDR3 is made up of 17 amino acids. Germline V gene data show CDR1 as PRHDT and CDR2 as FYEKMQ (reference sequence). The CDR3 sequence: CASSFGRSGGRSDTQYF. CDR3 DNA sequence: TGTGCCAGCAGCTTTGGCCGGAGCGGGGGGAGGAGTGATACGCAGTATTTT.

V gene TRBV4-2 combines with J gene TRBJ2-4, with D perhaps matching TRBD2 (7 bases). CDR3 length: 19 amino acids. CDR1 and CDR2 (germline): LGHNA, YNFKEQ. Trimming removed 0 bases from V and 0 bases from J, with 18 bases in between. The CDR3 bases are TGTGCCAGCAGCCAAGAGGAGGGGGGGCACCTCCGAGCCAAAAACATTCAGTACTTC. Translation gives CASSQEEGGHLRAKNIQYF.